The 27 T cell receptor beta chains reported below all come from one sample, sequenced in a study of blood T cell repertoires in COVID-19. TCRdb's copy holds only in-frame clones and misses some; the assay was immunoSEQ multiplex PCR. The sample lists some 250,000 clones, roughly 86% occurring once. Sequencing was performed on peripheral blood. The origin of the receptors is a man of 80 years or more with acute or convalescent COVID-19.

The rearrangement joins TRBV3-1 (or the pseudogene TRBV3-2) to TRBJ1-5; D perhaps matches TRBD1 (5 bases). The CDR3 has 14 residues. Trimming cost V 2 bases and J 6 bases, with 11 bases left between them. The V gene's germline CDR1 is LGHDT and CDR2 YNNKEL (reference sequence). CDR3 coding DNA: TGTGCCAGCAGCCAACAGGGTTTGGGTCAGCCCCAGCATTTT. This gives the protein CASSQQGLGQPQHF.

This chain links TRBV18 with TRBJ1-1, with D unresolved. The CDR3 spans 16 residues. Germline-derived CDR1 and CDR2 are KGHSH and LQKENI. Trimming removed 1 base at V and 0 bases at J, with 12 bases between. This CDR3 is CASSPLIDNMNTEAFF. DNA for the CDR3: TGTGCCAGCTCACCACTTATAGACAACATGAACACTGAAGCTTTCTTT.

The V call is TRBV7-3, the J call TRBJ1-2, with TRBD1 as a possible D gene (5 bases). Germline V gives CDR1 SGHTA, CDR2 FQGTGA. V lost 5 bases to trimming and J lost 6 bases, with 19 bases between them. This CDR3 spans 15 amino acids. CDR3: CASSPLGRGSDGYTF. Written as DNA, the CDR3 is TGTGCCAGCAGCCCCCTTGGGAGGGGTAGCGATGGCTACACCTTC.

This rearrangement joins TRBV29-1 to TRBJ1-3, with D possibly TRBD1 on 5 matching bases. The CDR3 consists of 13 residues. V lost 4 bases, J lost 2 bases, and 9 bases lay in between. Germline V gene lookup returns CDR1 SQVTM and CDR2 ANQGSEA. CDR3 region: CSVASGTGNTIYF. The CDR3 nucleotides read TGCAGCGTTGCATCAGGGACTGGAAACACCATATATTTT.

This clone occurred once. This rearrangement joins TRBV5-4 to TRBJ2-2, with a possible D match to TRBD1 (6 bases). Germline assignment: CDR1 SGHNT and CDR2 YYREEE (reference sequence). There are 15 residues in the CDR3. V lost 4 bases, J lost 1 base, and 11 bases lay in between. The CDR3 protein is CASSLGHQNTGELFF. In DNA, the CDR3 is TGTGCCAGCAGCCTGGGACACCAGAACACCGGGGAGCTGTTTTTT.

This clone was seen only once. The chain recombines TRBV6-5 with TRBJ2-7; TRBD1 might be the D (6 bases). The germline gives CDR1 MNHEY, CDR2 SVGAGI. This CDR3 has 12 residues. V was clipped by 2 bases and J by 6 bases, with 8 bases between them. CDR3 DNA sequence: TGTGCCAGCAGTTACAGGGGGTCCGAGCAGTACTTC. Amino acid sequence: CASSYRGSEQYF.

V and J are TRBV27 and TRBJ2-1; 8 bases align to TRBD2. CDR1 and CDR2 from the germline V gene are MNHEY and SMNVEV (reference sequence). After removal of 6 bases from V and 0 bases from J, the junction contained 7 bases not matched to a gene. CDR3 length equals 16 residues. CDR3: CASRTTGTSSYNEQFF. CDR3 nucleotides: TGTGCCAGCAGAACAACCGGGACTAGCTCCTACAATGAGCAGTTCTTC.

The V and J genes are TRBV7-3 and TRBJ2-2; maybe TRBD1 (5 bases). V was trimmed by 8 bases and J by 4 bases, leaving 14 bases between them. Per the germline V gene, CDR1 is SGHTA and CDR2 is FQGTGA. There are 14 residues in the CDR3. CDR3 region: CASATGRATGELFF. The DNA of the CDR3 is TGTGCCAGCGCCACGGGCAGGGCCACCGGGGAGCTGTTTTTT.

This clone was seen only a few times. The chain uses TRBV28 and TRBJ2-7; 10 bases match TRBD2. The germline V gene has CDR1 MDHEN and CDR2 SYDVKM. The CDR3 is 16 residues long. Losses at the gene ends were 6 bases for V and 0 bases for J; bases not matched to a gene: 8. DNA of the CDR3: TGTGCCAGCAGGCGATCTAGCGGGAGTCCCTCCTACGAGCAGTACTTC. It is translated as CASRRSSGSPSYEQYF.

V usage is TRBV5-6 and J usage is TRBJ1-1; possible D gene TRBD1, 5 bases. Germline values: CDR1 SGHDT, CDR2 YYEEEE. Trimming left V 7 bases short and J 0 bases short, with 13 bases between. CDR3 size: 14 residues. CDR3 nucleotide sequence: TGTGCCAGCTGGAAGACAGCATTGAACACTGAAGCTTTCTTT. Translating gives CASWKTALNTEAFF.

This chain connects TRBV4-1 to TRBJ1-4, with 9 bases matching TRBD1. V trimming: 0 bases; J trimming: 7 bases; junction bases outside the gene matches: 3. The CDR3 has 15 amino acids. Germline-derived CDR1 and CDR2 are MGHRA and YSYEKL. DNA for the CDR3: TGCGCCAGCAGCCAAGATGGGACAGGGTTTGAAAAACTGTTTTTT. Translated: CASSQDGTGFEKLFF.

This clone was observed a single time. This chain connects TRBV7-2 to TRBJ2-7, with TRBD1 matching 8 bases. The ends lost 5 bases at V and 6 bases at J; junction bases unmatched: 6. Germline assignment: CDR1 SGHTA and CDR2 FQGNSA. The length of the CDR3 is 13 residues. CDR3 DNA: TGTGCCAGCAGCCCAGGGACAGGTGGCGAGCAGTACTTC. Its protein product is CASSPGTGGEQYF. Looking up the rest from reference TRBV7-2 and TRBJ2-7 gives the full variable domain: GAGVSQSPSNKVTEKGKDVELRCDPISGHTALYWYRQSLGQGLEFLIYFQGNSAPDKSGLPSDRFSAERTGGSVSTLTIQRTQQEDSAVYLCASSPGTGGEQYFGPGTRLTVT.

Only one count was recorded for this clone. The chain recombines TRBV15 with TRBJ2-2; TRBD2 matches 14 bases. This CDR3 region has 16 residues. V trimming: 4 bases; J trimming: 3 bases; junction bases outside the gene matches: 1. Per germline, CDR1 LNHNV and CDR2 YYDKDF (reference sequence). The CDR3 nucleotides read TGTGCCACCAGCAAGGGACTAGCGGGGGACACCGGGGAGCTGTTTTTT. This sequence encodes CATSKGLAGDTGELFF. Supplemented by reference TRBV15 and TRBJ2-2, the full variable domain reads DAMVIQNPRYQVTQFGKPVTLSCSQTLNHNVMYWYQQKSSQAPKLLFHYYDKDFNNEADTPDNFQSRRPNTSFCFLDIRSPGLGDTAMYLCATSKGLAGDTGELFFGEGSRLTVL.

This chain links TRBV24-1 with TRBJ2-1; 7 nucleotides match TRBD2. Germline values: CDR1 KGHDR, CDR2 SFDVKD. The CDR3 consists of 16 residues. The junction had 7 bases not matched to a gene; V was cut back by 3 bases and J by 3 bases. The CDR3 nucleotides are TGTGCCACCAGTGATCCGGTAAAGCGGGACTACAATGAGCAGTTCTTC. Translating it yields CATSDPVKRDYNEQFF.

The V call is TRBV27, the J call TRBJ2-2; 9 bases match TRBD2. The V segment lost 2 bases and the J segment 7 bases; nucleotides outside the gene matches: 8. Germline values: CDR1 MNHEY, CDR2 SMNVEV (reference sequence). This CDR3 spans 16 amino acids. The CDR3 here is CASSLRREGRSGELFF. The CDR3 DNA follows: TGTGCCAGCAGTTTACGGCGGGAGGGCCGTAGCGGGGAGCTGTTTTTT.

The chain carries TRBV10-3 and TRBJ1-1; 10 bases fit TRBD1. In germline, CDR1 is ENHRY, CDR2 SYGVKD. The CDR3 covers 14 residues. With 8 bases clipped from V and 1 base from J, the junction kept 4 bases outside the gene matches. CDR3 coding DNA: TGTGCCATCGGGAGGGACAGGGGGAACACTGAAGCTTTCTTT. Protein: CAIGRDRGNTEAFF.

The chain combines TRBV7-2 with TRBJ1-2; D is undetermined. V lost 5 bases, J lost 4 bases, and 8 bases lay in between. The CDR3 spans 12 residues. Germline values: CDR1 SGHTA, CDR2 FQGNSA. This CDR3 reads CASSRDLYGYTF. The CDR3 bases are TGTGCCAGCAGCCGAGATCTCTATGGCTACACCTTC.

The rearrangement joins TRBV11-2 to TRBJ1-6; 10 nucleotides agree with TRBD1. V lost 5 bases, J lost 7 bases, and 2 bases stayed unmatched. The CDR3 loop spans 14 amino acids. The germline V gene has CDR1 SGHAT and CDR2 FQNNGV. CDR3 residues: CASSRTGGNSPLHF. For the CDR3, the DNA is TGTGCCAGCAGCCGGACAGGGGGAAATTCACCCCTCCACTTT.

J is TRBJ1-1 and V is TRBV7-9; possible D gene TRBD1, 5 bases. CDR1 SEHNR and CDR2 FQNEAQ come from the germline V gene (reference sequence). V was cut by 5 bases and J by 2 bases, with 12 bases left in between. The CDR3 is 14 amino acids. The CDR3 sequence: CASSHSDSNTEAFF. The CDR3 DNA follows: TGTGCCAGCAGCCACTCTGACAGCAACACTGAAGCTTTCTTT.

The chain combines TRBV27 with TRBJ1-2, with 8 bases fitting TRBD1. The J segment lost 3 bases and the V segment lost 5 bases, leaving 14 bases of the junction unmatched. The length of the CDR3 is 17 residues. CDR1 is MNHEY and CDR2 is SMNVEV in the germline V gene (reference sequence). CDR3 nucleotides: TGTGCCAGCAGTATCACCGTTTCCAGGGGGCCCGACTATGGCTACACCTTC. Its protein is CASSITVSRGPDYGYTF.

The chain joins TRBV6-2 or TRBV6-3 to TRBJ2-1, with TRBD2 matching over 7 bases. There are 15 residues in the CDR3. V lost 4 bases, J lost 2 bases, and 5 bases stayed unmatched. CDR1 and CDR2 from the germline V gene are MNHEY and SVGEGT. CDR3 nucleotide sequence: TGTGCCAGCAGTTCAGCGGGGCGGCCCTACAATGAGCAGTTCTTC. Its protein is CASSSAGRPYNEQFF.

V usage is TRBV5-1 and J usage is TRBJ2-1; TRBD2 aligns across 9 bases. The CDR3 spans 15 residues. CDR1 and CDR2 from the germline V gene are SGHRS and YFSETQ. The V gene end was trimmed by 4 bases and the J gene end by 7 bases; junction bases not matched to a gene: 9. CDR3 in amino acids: CASSILAGEVNEQFF. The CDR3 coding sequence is TGCGCCAGCAGCATTTTAGCGGGAGAGGTGAATGAGCAGTTCTTC.

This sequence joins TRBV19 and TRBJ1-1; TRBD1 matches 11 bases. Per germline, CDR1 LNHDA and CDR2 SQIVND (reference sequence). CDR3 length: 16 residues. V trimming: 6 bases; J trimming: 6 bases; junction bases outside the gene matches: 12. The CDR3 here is CASRGDRGAPGAEAFF. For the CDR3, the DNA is TGTGCCAGTAGGGGGGACAGGGGGGCCCCAGGCGCTGAAGCTTTCTTT.

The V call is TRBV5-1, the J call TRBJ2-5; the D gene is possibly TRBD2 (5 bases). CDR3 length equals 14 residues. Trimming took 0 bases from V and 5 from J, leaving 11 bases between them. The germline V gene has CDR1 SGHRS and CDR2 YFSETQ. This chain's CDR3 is CASSLAGSGETQYF. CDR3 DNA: TGCGCCAGCAGCTTGGCCGGGTCGGGGGAGACCCAGTACTTC.

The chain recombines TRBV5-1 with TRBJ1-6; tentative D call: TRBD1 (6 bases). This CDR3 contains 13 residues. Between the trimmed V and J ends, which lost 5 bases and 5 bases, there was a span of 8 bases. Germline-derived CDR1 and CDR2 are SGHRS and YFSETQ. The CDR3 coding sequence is TGCGCCAGCAGACGACAGGATAATTCACCCCTCCACTTT. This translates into CASRRQDNSPLHF.

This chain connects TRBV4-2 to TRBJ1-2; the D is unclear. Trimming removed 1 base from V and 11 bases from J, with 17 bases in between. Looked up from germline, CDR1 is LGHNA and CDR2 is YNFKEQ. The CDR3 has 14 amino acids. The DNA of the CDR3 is TGTGCCAGCAGCCAAGCCGCTGGCCGGAGTGGGTACACCTTC. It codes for CASSQAAGRSGYTF.

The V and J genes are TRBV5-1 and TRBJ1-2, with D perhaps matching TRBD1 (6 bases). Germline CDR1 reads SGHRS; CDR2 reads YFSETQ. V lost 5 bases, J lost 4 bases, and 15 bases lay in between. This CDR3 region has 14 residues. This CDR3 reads CASSPTGAGYGYTF. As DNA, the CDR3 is TGCGCCAGCAGTCCGACAGGCGCGGGCTATGGCTACACCTTC.